A single sample is the source of the 9 T cell receptor beta chains below, sequenced in a study of blood T cell repertoires in COVID-19. The protocol was immunoSEQ multiplex PCR, while the TCRdb copy is restricted to in-frame clones and leaves out a portion. The sample has a few hundred thousand clones, roughly 86% seen once. Sequencing input: peripheral blood. The receptors derive from a human donor with acute or convalescent COVID-19. The donor label of this sample is uncertain.

The chain carries TRBV29-1 and TRBJ1-1; a weak D match, TRBD1 (5 bases). Germline V gene lookup returns CDR1 SQVTM and CDR2 ANQGSEA. The CDR3 runs to 14 residues. V was trimmed by 5 bases and J by 3 bases, leaving 16 bases between them. CDR3 coding DNA: TGCAGCGTTATCGATTCTGGCAGGGACACTGAAGCTTTCTTT. Its protein is CSVIDSGRDTEAFF.

The chain employs TRBV5-6 and TRBJ2-7; maybe TRBD2 (5 bases). Germline lookup yields CDR1 SGHDT and CDR2 YYEEEE. This CDR3 region has 14 residues. V was shortened by 0 bases and J by 2 bases, with 9 bases between the two germline ends. The CDR3 loop is CASSLVGETYEQYF. CDR3 DNA: TGTGCCAGCAGCTTGGTCGGGGAAACCTACGAGCAGTACTTC. The full variable domain, with the rest looked up from reference TRBV5-6 and TRBJ2-7, is DAGVTQSPTHLIKTRGQQVTLRCSPKSGHDTVSWYQQALGQGPQFIFQYYEEEERQRGNFPDRFSGHQFPNYSSELNVNALLLGDSALYLCASSLVGETYEQYFGPGTRLTVT.

This clone was observed a few times. The chain uses TRBV19 and TRBJ2-1; no reliable D call. Germline loops: CDR1 LNHDA, CDR2 SQIVND (reference sequence). The ends were cut back, 5 bases at V and 5 bases at J, with 13 bases in the middle. CDR3 length: 14 residues. The CDR3 DNA reads TGTGCCAGTAGTGCTAGACCCTTGGACAATGAGCAGTTCTTC. Residues: CASSARPLDNEQFF.

To note about this clone: Its ends do not fully match the called genes, so a read error is possible. The J gene is TRBJ2-1, the V gene TRBV29-1, with TRBD2 identical over 8 bases. The CDR3 has 10 residues. Germline CDR1 reads SQVTM; CDR2 reads ANQGSEA. The CDR3 is CSVEAGLGIF. CDR3 bases: TGCAGCGTTGAAGCGGGACTAGGTATCTTC.

The V call is TRBV5-5, the J call TRBJ1-5; maybe TRBD1 (5 bases). The CDR3 has 17 residues. V was pared by 0 bases and J by 5 bases, with 18 bases between. Germline values: CDR1 SGHKS, CDR2 YYEKEE (reference sequence). The CDR3 region is CASSLESGARWDQPQHF. CDR3 coding DNA: TGTGCCAGCAGCTTGGAAAGCGGGGCAAGGTGGGATCAGCCCCAGCATTTT.

The genes are TRBV5-5 and TRBJ2-1; 10 positions match TRBD1. This CDR3 has 17 amino acids. CDR1 SGHKS and CDR2 YYEKEE come from the germline V gene (reference sequence). V was pared by 6 bases and J by 7 bases, with 16 bases of the junction left unmatched. The CDR3 region is CASIPGPGTGVANEQFF. CDR3 DNA sequence: TGTGCCAGCATCCCGGGCCCCGGGACAGGGGTTGCGAATGAGCAGTTCTTC.

The chain uses TRBV27 and TRBJ2-1, with D possibly matching TRBD1 (7 bases). The CDR3 extends over 17 amino acids. Germline CDR1 reads MNHEY; CDR2 reads SMNVEV (reference sequence). The germline V and J ends were trimmed by 5 bases and 3 bases, with 20 bases remaining between them. The CDR3: CASSTSKPGGHYNEQFF. The CDR3 bases are TGTGCCAGCAGTACCAGTAAGCCAGGGGGGCACTACAATGAGCAGTTCTTC.

The gene calls are TRBV2 and TRBJ2-2, with 8 bases fitting TRBD2. Germline assignment: CDR1 SNHLY and CDR2 FYNNEI. The CDR3 length is 14 residues. The junction had 0 bases not matched to a gene; V was cut back by 6 bases and J by 0 bases. The CDR3 coding sequence is TGTGCCAGCAGCGGGGGGGCGAACACCGGGGAGCTGTTTTTT. Amino acid sequence: CASSGGANTGELFF.

The chain uses TRBV5-1 and TRBJ2-2; no definite D call. The CDR3 has 16 residues. Germline CDR1 SGHRS, CDR2 YFSETQ. Trimming took 2 bases from V and 5 from J, leaving 16 bases between them. The chain's CDR3 is CASSFGDRLRTGELFF. The CDR3, as DNA: TGCGCCAGCAGCTTTGGAGACCGACTCCGAACCGGGGAGCTGTTTTTT.